A single sample gave rise to the 22 T cell receptor beta chains below, sequenced in a study of blood T cell repertoires in COVID-19. Repertoires were generated with immunoSEQ multiplex PCR, while TCRdb's copy carries only in-frame clones and drops some. Counted here are about 180,000 clones, approximately 83% occurring once; the ten biggest clones make up roughly 11%. Sequences were obtained from peripheral blood. The receptors originated from a human donor with active or convalescent COVID-19. The donor label of this sample is uncertain.

The chain recombines TRBV20-1 with TRBJ1-1, with D hard to call. This CDR3 spans 12 amino acids. From germline, CDR1 is DFQATT and CDR2 SNEGSKA (reference sequence). V dropped 3 bases and J dropped 6 bases, with 11 bases sitting between them. In DNA form, the CDR3 reads TGCAGTGCTAGTCGATGGCAGGCTGAAGCTTTCTTT. It yields the protein CSASRWQAEAFF.

This clone was observed a single time. This chain uses TRBV7-2 with TRBJ1-2; 8 bases line up with TRBD1. The CDR3 consists of 13 residues. Trimming removed 4 bases from V and 7 bases from J; junction bases left unmatched: 5. The germline V gene has CDR1 SGHTA and CDR2 FQGNSA. This CDR3 is CASSSQGALGYTF. CDR3 sequence (DNA): TGTGCCAGCAGCTCTCAGGGGGCGCTTGGCTACACCTTC.

The rearrangement links TRBV27 to TRBJ2-3; 7 bases match TRBD2. Germline CDR1 MNHEY, CDR2 SMNVEV (reference sequence). This CDR3 comprises 18 residues. V trimming: 3 bases; J trimming: 8 bases; junction bases outside the gene matches: 20. CDR3 nucleotide sequence: TGTGCCAGCAGTTTTCCGGGGCTCGGGGCTAGCGGTCCAGGTACGCAGTATTTT. It yields the protein CASSFPGLGASGPGTQYF.

The chain employs TRBV5-5 and TRBJ2-3; D gene unclear. V was shortened by 3 bases and J by 0 bases, with 8 bases between the two germline ends. The germline CDR1 and CDR2 sequences are SGHKS and YYEKEE (reference sequence). The CDR3 spans 14 residues. CDR3 residues: CASSWQTSTDTQYF. The CDR3 bases are TGTGCCAGCAGCTGGCAGACTAGCACAGATACGCAGTATTTT.

This rearrangement joins TRBV7-9 to TRBJ2-3, with 11 bases that match TRBD2. The CDR3 totals 16 residues. Germline-derived CDR1 and CDR2 are SEHNR and FQNEAQ (reference sequence). J lost 4 bases, V lost 5 bases, and 8 bases had no gene match. In nucleotides, the CDR3 is TGTGCCAGCAGCCCTTTAGCGGGGGGGACCCCAGATACGCAGTATTTT. Amino acids: CASSPLAGGTPDTQYF.

The chain joins TRBV3-1 (or the pseudogene TRBV3-2) to TRBJ2-7; D perhaps matches TRBD1 (6 bases). This CDR3 is built from 14 residues. Germline CDR1 LGHDT, CDR2 YNNKEL (reference sequence). V was pared by 4 bases and J by 1 base, with 11 bases between. CDR3 sequence reads: CASSPQGLSYEQYF. For the CDR3, the DNA is TGTGCCAGCAGCCCACAGGGCCTTTCCTACGAGCAGTACTTC.

This clone has only one observation. The chain has TRBV6-6 and TRBJ2-1; 7 nucleotides match TRBD1. Germline V gene lookup returns CDR1 MNHNY and CDR2 SVGAGI (reference sequence). CDR3 length: 19 residues. Trimming removed 6 bases from V and 4 bases from J; junction bases left unmatched: 21. The CDR3 reads CASSRDRAVRAGLYNEQFF. In DNA, the CDR3 is TGTGCCAGCAGCCGAGACAGGGCAGTACGGGCGGGCCTGTACAATGAGCAGTTCTTC.

The chain employs TRBV27 and TRBJ1-5; D may be TRBD1 (6 bases). Germline V CDR1 and CDR2: MNHEY, SMNVEV (reference sequence). Trimming took 5 bases from V and 6 from J, leaving 14 bases between them. The CDR3 loop spans 14 amino acids. CDR3 sequence (DNA): TGTGCCAGCAGTCTCCAGGGAGGGGGTCAGCCCCAGCATTTT. Amino acids: CASSLQGGGQPQHF.

The V gene is TRBV7-2, the J gene TRBJ1-1; 7 nucleotides match TRBD1. The junction had 5 bases not matched to a gene; V was cut back by 3 bases and J by 4 bases. The germline gives CDR1 SGHTA, CDR2 FQGNSA. This CDR3 has 14 amino acids. CDR3 amino acids: CASSFPQGSTEAFF. The CDR3 region has the DNA TGTGCCAGCAGCTTCCCACAGGGGAGCACTGAAGCTTTCTTT.

The J gene is TRBJ2-7, the V gene TRBV5-6; D uncertain. From germline, CDR1 is SGHDT and CDR2 YYEEEE. This CDR3 contains 10 residues. The V and J ends lost 8 bases and 7 bases respectively, with 10 bases between them. CDR3 protein: CASGDREQYF. In DNA, the CDR3 is TGTGCCAGTGGTGATCGGGAGCAGTACTTC.

V usage is TRBV11-3 and J usage is TRBJ2-7; 9 nucleotides line up with TRBD1. V gave up 5 bases and J gave up 0 bases; unmatched junction bases: 5. The CDR3 spans 15 residues. Looked up from germline, CDR1 is SGHNT and CDR2 is YENEEA. The CDR3 nucleotides read TGTGCCAGCAGCCCTTCGGGACAGGGCTCCTACGAGCAGTACTTC. Translating it yields CASSPSGQGSYEQYF.

The CDR3 nucleotides are TGTGCCAGCAGCTTGGCGGCGGGAGACGGGTTCTTC. The encoded protein is CASSLAAGDGFF. The V gene is TRBV5-4, the J gene TRBJ2-1; the match to TRBD2 covers 7 bases. Trimming cost V 0 bases and J 15 bases; bases outside gene matches: 6. CDR1 and CDR2 (germline): SGHNT, YYREEE (reference sequence). This CDR3 spans 12 amino acids.

V usage is TRBV7-2 and J usage is TRBJ2-3; D is perhaps TRBD2 (6 bases). The CDR3 totals 17 residues. The V end lost 6 bases, the J end lost 0 bases, and 19 bases lay between the germline ends. Germline CDR1 is SGHTA and CDR2 is FQGNSA. CDR3 coding DNA: TGTGCCAGCAGTAACCCCCCCCGCGGGGTCAGCACAGATACGCAGTATTTT. Translated, it gives CASSNPPRGVSTDTQYF.

The chain carries TRBV7-3 and TRBJ2-1, with 12 bases matching TRBD2. Per the germline V gene, CDR1 is SGHTA and CDR2 is FQGTGA. Trimming cost V 3 bases and J 2 bases; bases outside gene matches: 17. The CDR3 length is 21 residues. The CDR3 bases are TGTGCCAGCAGCTTCCCCCGGCGGGGACTAGCGGGCGACAACCCCTACAATGAGCAGTTCTTC. Its translation is CASSFPRRGLAGDNPYNEQFF. The full variable domain, its missing parts supplied by reference TRBV7-3 and TRBJ2-1, is GAGVSQTPSNKVTEKGKYVELRCDPISGHTALYWYRQSLGQGPEFLIYFQGTGAADDSGLPNDRFFAVRPEGSVSTLKIQRTERGDSAVYLCASSFPRRGLAGDNPYNEQFFGPGTRLTVL.

The V and J genes are TRBV7-3 and TRBJ2-5; no clear D gene. Germline V gives CDR1 SGHTA, CDR2 FQGTGA. The CDR3 loop spans 16 amino acids. Trimming pared 5 bases from V and 5 bases from J, leaving 21 bases between. The CDR3 DNA reads TGTGCCAGCAGCCCCCGTCCGCGGAACACGCGGGAGACCCAGTACTTC. Amino acids: CASSPRPRNTRETQYF.

The rearrangement joins TRBV6-6 to TRBJ2-7, with D tentatively TRBD1 (6 bases). Germline CDR1 MNHNY, CDR2 SVGAGI (reference sequence). Trimming took off 5 bases at V and 5 bases at J, with 25 bases between the two ends. The length of the CDR3 is 17 residues. The CDR3 here is CASSRYSKSGTKDEQYF. CDR3 nucleotides: TGTGCCAGCAGTCGTTACTCAAAATCCGGGACAAAGGACGAGCAGTACTTC.

The J gene is TRBJ1-1, the V gene TRBV6-6; D may be TRBD1 (6 bases). CDR3 length: 15 residues. V was trimmed by 6 bases and J by 5 bases, leaving 19 bases between them. CDR1 is MNHNY, CDR2 SVGAGI, per germline (reference sequence). The CDR3 coding sequence is TGTGCCAGCAGATATCGTACAGGGTTTAGGACTGAAGCTTTCTTT. Amino acid sequence: CASRYRTGFRTEAFF.

The J gene is TRBJ1-6, the V gene TRBV2; TRBD1 aligns across 8 bases. The germline gives CDR1 SNHLY, CDR2 FYNNEI. V lost 6 bases and J lost 9; bases outside the gene matches: 7. The CDR3 contains 14 residues. The CDR3 DNA sequence: TGTGCCAGCAGGAGGGGACAGGAGGGTTCACCCCTCCACTTT. This translates into CASRRGQEGSPLHF.

This clone was seen a single time. The J gene is TRBJ2-7, the V gene TRBV9, with TRBD1 matching 8 bases. With 0 bases clipped from V and 3 bases from J, the junction kept 2 bases outside the gene matches. This CDR3 is built from 14 residues. Germline V gene sequence: CDR1 SGDLS, CDR2 YYNGEE. CDR3: CASSVVDRGYEQYF. The CDR3 nucleotides are TGTGCCAGCAGCGTAGTCGACAGGGGCTACGAGCAGTACTTC. The complete variable domain, with remaining parts taken from reference TRBV9 and TRBJ2-7, reads DSGVTQTPKHLITATGQRVTLRCSPRSGDLSVYWYQQSLDQGLQFLIQYYNGEERAKGNILERFSAQQFPDLHSELNLSSLELGDSALYFCASSVVDRGYEQYFGPGTRLTVT.

The CDR3 nucleotides are TGCGCCAGCAGCCAACCCGGACAGGGGAATTCACCCCTCCACTTT. It translates to CASSQPGQGNSPLHF. This chain uses TRBV4-1 with TRBJ1-6; 9 bases are a match to TRBD1. Per the germline V gene, CDR1 is MGHRA and CDR2 is YSYEKL. The CDR3 is made up of 15 amino acids. V was clipped by 2 bases and J by 7 bases; unmatched bases: 3.

Concerning this clone: A junction boundary mismatches the germline segment, possibly from a read error. This chain uses TRBV9 with TRBJ2-7, with TRBD2 matching 7 bases. Looked up from germline, CDR1 is SGDLS and CDR2 is YYNGEE. CDR3 size: 12 residues. DNA of the CDR3: TGTGCCAGCAGCGTAGTTGGGAGGGACCCCGTCTTC. Protein: CASSVVGRDPVF.

The rearrangement joins TRBV10-2 to TRBJ2-5; TRBD2 matches at 10 bases. CDR1 is WSHSY and CDR2 is SAAADI in the germline V gene. Losses at the gene ends were 6 bases for V and 1 base for J; bases not matched to a gene: 20. The CDR3 is 20 residues long. In DNA form, the CDR3 reads TGCGCCAGCAGAGGGGTTAGCGGGAGGCCCGCCACGTGGTTCCAAGAGACCCAGTACTTC. Translation gives CASRGVSGRPATWFQETQYF.